The clone carrying this T cell receptor (beta chain) was detected once. Distinct nucleotide sequences in the sample also encode this CDR3. The entry originates in a study of blood T cell repertoires in COVID-19. Whole-study context: The study drew acute and convalescent COVID-19 samples from the United States, Italy and Spain.

Produced via immunoSEQ multiplex PCR; TCRdb's table is partial and in-frame only. The data contain some 170,000 clones, around 76% of them singletons. The germline V gene encodes CDR1 SGHRS and CDR2 YFSETQ. The V gene end was trimmed by 0 bases and the J gene end by 4 bases; junction bases not matched to a gene: 3. This CDR3 has 15 residues. V and J are TRBV5-1 and TRBJ2-1, with TRBD1 matching over 8 bases. This receptor was obtained from a woman in her seventies with acute or convalescent COVID-19. The sample consisted of peripheral blood. The CDR3 coding sequence is TGCGCCAGCAGCTTGGGGCAGGGGGCTTACAATGAGCAGTTCTTC. Residues: CASSLGQGAYNEQFF.